The table lists the clone carrying this TCR beta chain with a few counts. Its antigen is as yet unknown. The data stem from a study of regulatory T cells in long-lasting Graves disease. The wider study: Over 5 years of antithyroid drugs plus positive TSH receptor antibodies defined persistent Graves' disease.

Study-wide results and limits: There were preferences for TRBV28, TRBJ1-2 and TRBJ2-5 in persistent disease. Thyroid tissue went unstudied; only peripheral blood was examined. Among persistent patients, a larger number of public clonotypes were shared (2,741) than among newly diagnosed patients (under 1,000).

Both iRepertoire HTBI primers and Arm-PCR of CDR3 regions were used to build the TCR beta libraries. From the multiplex PCR reads, TCRdb called clonotypes with MiXCR, one entry per CDR3 protein. Of 400,000 to 500,000 distinct CDR3 sequences listed, less than 25% are singletons. Time point meaning: persistent/refractory GD, antithyroid drugs over 5 years with positive TRAb. The TCR library was prepared using RNA isolated from PBMCs. The CDR3 runs 13 residues. Trimming removed 0 bases from V and 11 bases from J, with 11 bases in between. Germline CDR1 and CDR2: MGHRA and YSYEKL. The input for sequencing was peripheral blood mononuclear cells (PBMCs), taken when the disease was refractory, from a patient treated with antithyroid drugs. This sequence was found in a female donor with Graves disease. This sequence joins TRBV4-1 and TRBJ1-5; D call uncertain. The CDR3: CASSQDMESAQHF. CDR3 nucleotides: TGCGCCAGCAGCCAAGATATGGAGTCAGCCCAGCATTTT.